This note documents a single T cell receptor (beta chain) sequence. Its antigen is currently unknown. The J segment lost 5 bases and the V segment lost 6 bases, leaving 4 bases of the junction unmatched. Germline values: CDR1 SGHTA, CDR2 FQGNSA. The CDR3 runs 14 residues. TCRdb's copy holds only in-frame clones and misses some; the assay was immunoSEQ multiplex PCR. This sample carries some 5,000 clones, 76% of them seen once, and the ten largest clones take roughly 11%. The entry originates in a study of immune cell composition in non-small cell lung cancer. Findings of the study overall: Tumour TCR-beta clonality was not significantly tied to smoking pack-years.

This sequence joins TRBV7-2 and TRBJ2-5, with 12 bases identical to TRBD2. The clonotype comes from a human donor with non-small cell lung cancer. The specimen sequenced was lung tumor tissue. This CDR3 reads CASRGTSGSETQYF. CDR3 DNA: TGTGCCAGCAGGGGGACTAGCGGGTCGGAGACCCAGTACTTC.